These 26 T cell receptor beta chains share one sample of origin, sequenced in a study of technical replicates of blood from a handful of donors. Only in-frame clones appear in the TCRdb table, and some are missing; sequencing was by immunoSEQ multiplex PCR. This table holds under 90,000 clones, less than 95% found once. Sequenced material: T cells isolated from PBMCs. Receptor source: a human donor in good health.

The chain joins TRBV10-3 to TRBJ2-5; 8 bases align to TRBD1. Germline V CDR1 and CDR2: ENHRY, SYGVKD. The CDR3 consists of 15 residues. Trimming took 11 bases from V and 5 from J; bases not matched to a gene: 16. The CDR3 region is CAVTDRDKGGETQYF. In DNA form, the CDR3 reads TGTGCCGTAACGGACAGGGATAAGGGTGGTGAGACCCAGTACTTC.

The rearrangement uses TRBV6-5 and TRBJ2-7; no firm D call. The CDR3 consists of 15 residues. Looked up from germline, CDR1 is MNHEY and CDR2 is SVGAGI. With 1 base removed from V and 3 bases from J, the gap between germline ends came to 13 bases. The CDR3 loop is CASSYFKRGYYEQYF. Written as DNA, the CDR3 is TGTGCCAGCAGTTACTTTAAGCGAGGCTACTACGAGCAGTACTTC.

In this sample, this clone turned up once. The chain couples TRBV19 to TRBJ1-2; D call uncertain. Germline values: CDR1 LNHDA, CDR2 SQIVND (reference sequence). This CDR3 is 15 amino acids long. The ends were cut back, 3 bases at V and 5 bases at J, with 16 bases in the middle. The CDR3 protein is CASSMERIRSYGYTF. The CDR3 DNA is TGTGCCAGTAGTATGGAGCGGATAAGGTCGTATGGCTACACCTTC.

V gene TRBV19 combines with J gene TRBJ2-5, with 7 bases matching TRBD1. Germline loops: CDR1 LNHDA, CDR2 SQIVND (reference sequence). Germline trimming cut 3 bases from V and 3 bases from J; bases unmatched to any gene: 1. CDR3 length: 13 residues. CDR3 sequence: CASSITGEETQYF. The CDR3 nucleotides read TGTGCCAGTAGTATCACAGGGGAAGAGACCCAGTACTTC. Supplemented by reference TRBV19 and TRBJ2-5, the full variable domain reads DGGITQSPKYLFRKEGQNVTLSCEQNLNHDAMYWYRQDPGQGLRLIYYSQIVNDFQKGDIAEGYSVSREKKESFPLTVTSAQKNPTAFYLCASSITGEETQYFGPGTRLLVL.

The gene calls are TRBV2 and TRBJ1-1; D unclear. This CDR3 is built from 12 residues. Germline CDR1 and CDR2: SNHLY and FYNNEI. The ends were cut back, 4 bases at V and 10 bases at J, with 13 bases in the middle. Here the CDR3 reads CASSGGVAIAFF. CDR3 in DNA: TGTGCCAGCAGTGGTGGAGTCGCAATAGCTTTCTTT.

The chain is built from TRBV2 and TRBJ2-3; TRBD1 might be the D (5 bases). The CDR3 length is 15 residues. The V gene lost 5 bases and the J gene lost 0 bases, with 12 bases spanning the gap. The germline gives CDR1 SNHLY, CDR2 FYNNEI. CDR3 protein: CASSQTVPSTDTQYF. DNA for the CDR3: TGTGCCAGCAGTCAGACAGTCCCTAGCACAGATACGCAGTATTTT.

The chain is built from TRBV9 and TRBJ2-2; 9 positions agree with TRBD2. This CDR3 is 16 amino acids long. The V gene's germline CDR1 is SGDLS and CDR2 YYNGEE. V was clipped by 3 bases and J by 1 base; unmatched bases: 4. For the CDR3, the DNA is TGTGCCAGCAGCGCCCGACTAGCGGTGAACACCGGGGAGCTGTTTTTT. The encoded protein is CASSARLAVNTGELFF.

The chain carries TRBV4-1 and TRBJ2-2; TRBD1 is a possible D gene (7 bases). V was clipped by 5 bases and J by 2 bases, with 18 bases between them. This CDR3 comprises 17 residues. The germline V gene has CDR1 MGHRA and CDR2 YSYEKL. CDR3 coding DNA: TGCGCCAGCAGCTCTCCCCAGGGGGGAGCAAACACCGGGGAGCTGTTTTTT. Protein: CASSSPQGGANTGELFF.

This clone showed up just once. The J gene is TRBJ2-4, the V gene TRBV4-2, with D perhaps TRBD2 (6 bases). Germline values: CDR1 LGHNA, CDR2 YNFKEQ. The CDR3 contains 18 residues. The V end lost 0 bases, the J end lost 9 bases, and 24 bases lay between the germline ends. The CDR3 DNA is TGTGCCAGCAGCCAAGATTGGGGGAGGAGGACGGATGTGATCATTCAGTACTTC. Amino acids: CASSQDWGRRTDVIIQYF.

V is TRBV6-6 and J is TRBJ1-1; D is uncertain. Germline CDR1 reads MNHNY; CDR2 reads SVGAGI (reference sequence). The CDR3 extends over 13 amino acids. The V end was cut by 4 bases, the J end by 1 base, with 7 bases between. The CDR3 protein is CASSWAENTEAFF. In nucleotides, the CDR3 is TGTGCCAGCAGTTGGGCCGAGAACACTGAAGCTTTCTTT.

The J gene is TRBJ2-1, the V gene TRBV4-1, with a tentative D call TRBD2 (5 bases). V was clipped by 3 bases and J by 2 bases, with 20 bases between them. The CDR3 runs to 18 residues. Germline V gene lookup returns CDR1 MGHRA and CDR2 YSYEKL. CDR3 DNA sequence: TGCGCCAGCAGCCACAAACCTCCGGGTTCCGGGACCTACAATGAGCAGTTCTTC. Its translation: CASSHKPPGSGTYNEQFF.

The chain combines TRBV4-1 with TRBJ1-5; D is unclear. V lost 3 bases, J lost 0 bases, and 15 bases lay in between. The CDR3 runs 17 residues. Germline V gene sequence: CDR1 MGHRA, CDR2 YSYEKL. CDR3 nucleotide sequence: TGCGCCAGCAGCCAGGTTTCCGTGACTTTTAGCAATCAGCCCCAGCATTTT. Translated, it gives CASSQVSVTFSNQPQHF.

This rearrangement joins TRBV27 to TRBJ2-6, with D possibly TRBD2 on 5 matching bases. V was shortened by 6 bases and J by 2 bases, with 23 bases between the two germline ends. The CDR3 length is 19 residues. Germline values: CDR1 MNHEY, CDR2 SMNVEV (reference sequence). The CDR3 sequence: CASSSSRVGIRPGANVLTF. Written as DNA, the CDR3 is TGTGCCAGCAGCTCTTCGAGGGTCGGGATTCGCCCTGGGGCCAACGTCCTGACTTTC.

This chain connects TRBV14 to TRBJ2-3; D is unclear. CDR3 length: 13 residues. Germline V lookup: CDR1 SGHDN, CDR2 FVKESK. V was cut by 2 bases and J by 6 bases, with 9 bases left in between. The CDR3 protein is CASSQFAADTQYF. The DNA for the CDR3 is TGTGCCAGCAGCCAATTCGCGGCGGATACGCAGTATTTT.

The CDR3 spells CASSLGVGAYNEQFF. In DNA form, the CDR3 reads TGTGCCAGCAGCTTAGGTGTGGGAGCCTACAATGAGCAGTTCTTC. The rearrangement links TRBV7-2 to TRBJ2-1; a weak D match, TRBD2 (5 bases). Trimming removed 1 base at V and 2 bases at J, with 9 bases between. The CDR3 consists of 15 residues. CDR1 is SGHTA, CDR2 FQGNSA, per germline. Full variable domain (remainder filled in from reference TRBV7-2 and TRBJ2-1): GAGVSQSPSNKVTEKGKDVELRCDPISGHTALYWYRQSLGQGLEFLIYFQGNSAPDKSGLPSDRFSAERTGGSVSTLTIQRTQQEDSAVYLCASSLGVGAYNEQFFGPGTRLTVL.

This chain joins TRBV29-1 and TRBJ2-7; 12 bases line up with TRBD2. The germline gives CDR1 SQVTM, CDR2 ANQGSEA. J was trimmed by 3 bases and V by 5 bases; bases with no gene match: 2. This CDR3 spans 13 amino acids. For the CDR3, the DNA is TGCAGCGTTATGACTAGCGGGAGCTACGAGCAGTACTTC. It specifies CSVMTSGSYEQYF.

The rearrangement joins TRBV10-3 to TRBJ2-1; D gene ambiguous. V dropped 0 bases and J dropped 0 bases, with 6 bases sitting between them. Germline CDR1 and CDR2: ENHRY and SYGVKD. The CDR3 loop spans 15 amino acids. The chain's CDR3 is CAISESELSYNEQFF. CDR3 in DNA: TGTGCCATCAGTGAGTCAGAGCTCTCCTACAATGAGCAGTTCTTC.

This chain connects TRBV7-9 to TRBJ1-1, with D possibly being TRBD1 (5 bases). Germline lookup yields CDR1 SEHNR and CDR2 FQNEAQ (reference sequence). The CDR3 consists of 15 residues. Between the trimmed V and J ends, which lost 4 bases and 0 bases, there was a span of 12 bases. In DNA form, the CDR3 reads TGTGCCAGCAGCTACGGGGGGTGGTTGAACACTGAAGCTTTCTTT. This translates into CASSYGGWLNTEAFF. The full variable domain, in which reference TRBV7-9 and TRBJ1-1 provide the parts outside the CDR3, is DTGVSQNPRHKITKRGQNVTFRCDPISEHNRLYWYRQTLGQGPEFLTYFQNEAQLEKSRLLSDRFSAERPKGSFSTLEIQRTEQGDSAMYLCASSYGGWLNTEAFFGQGTRLTVV.

The chain carries TRBV27 and TRBJ1-2; possible D gene TRBD1, 5 bases. The germline V gene has CDR1 MNHEY and CDR2 SMNVEV (reference sequence). V was shortened by 6 bases and J by 3 bases, with 11 bases between the two germline ends. This CDR3 has 13 residues. The CDR3 here is CASRDPGYYGYTF. CDR3 bases: TGTGCCAGCAGAGATCCAGGGTACTATGGCTACACCTTC.

This sequence joins TRBV2 and TRBJ2-3; 7 bases are shared with TRBD1. The length of the CDR3 is 14 residues. V lost 7 bases and J lost 2; bases outside the gene matches: 6. Germline loops: CDR1 SNHLY, CDR2 FYNNEI. In DNA, the CDR3 is TGTGCCAGCACTAAGGACAGGATCACAGATACGCAGTATTTT. Translating gives CASTKDRITDTQYF.

For the CDR3, the DNA is TGTGCCAGCAGCTTCTCGCGACGGGACAGCGCGAACACCGGGGAGCTGTTTTTT. Amino acids: CASSFSRRDSANTGELFF. The V gene is TRBV7-6, the J gene TRBJ2-2; 7 bases line up with TRBD1. V gave up 3 bases and J gave up 0 bases; unmatched junction bases: 10. Germline lookup yields CDR1 SGHVS and CDR2 FNYEAQ. The CDR3 covers 18 residues. Supplemented by reference TRBV7-6 and TRBJ2-2, the full variable domain reads GAGVSQSPRYKVTKRGQDVALRCDPISGHVSLYWYRQALGQGPEFLTYFNYEAQQDKSGLPNDRFSAERPEGSISTLTIQRTEQRDSAMYRCASSFSRRDSANTGELFFGEGSRLTVL.

This chain uses TRBV28 with TRBJ1-2, with unresolved D. Germline V CDR1 and CDR2: MDHEN, SYDVKM. The CDR3 has 14 residues. V gave up 2 bases and J gave up 5 bases, with 12 bases separating them. The CDR3 protein is CASSLHIAGYGYTF. Here the CDR3 DNA reads TGTGCCAGCAGTTTACACATTGCGGGATATGGCTACACCTTC.

The chain couples TRBV18 to TRBJ1-1, with a possible D match to TRBD1 (5 bases). Germline values: CDR1 KGHSH, CDR2 LQKENI. The V end was cut by 6 bases, the J end by 1 base, with 12 bases between. The CDR3 runs 14 residues. CDR3 DNA: TGTGCCAGCTCTCTCACGGGGGAGAACACTGAAGCTTTCTTT. Encoded protein: CASSLTGENTEAFF.

The rearrangement uses TRBV30 and TRBJ2-1; possibly TRBD1 for D (6 bases). CDR1 and CDR2 (germline): GTSNPN, SVGIG (reference sequence). Trimming removed 0 bases at V and 13 bases at J, with 13 bases between. This CDR3 contains 12 residues. CDR3 sequence: CAWSVSGRGQFF. In DNA, the CDR3 is TGTGCCTGGAGTGTAAGTGGCAGGGGTCAGTTCTTC.

The chain combines TRBV4-1 with TRBJ2-2, with D maybe TRBD2 (7 bases). Trimming took off 4 bases at V and 1 base at J, with 13 bases between the two ends. This CDR3 region has 16 residues. Germline V gene lookup returns CDR1 MGHRA and CDR2 YSYEKL. The CDR3 DNA reads TGCGCCAGCAGCCGCGTCGGGGGGCTGAACACCGGGGAGCTGTTTTTT. Translating gives CASSRVGGLNTGELFF.

The J gene is TRBJ2-1, the V gene TRBV5-1; 8 positions match TRBD2. Trimming took 7 bases from V and 8 from J; bases not matched to a gene: 11. Germline loops: CDR1 SGHRS, CDR2 YFSETQ. This CDR3 is 14 amino acids long. The CDR3 reads CASVPGLVADEQFF. CDR3 in DNA: TGCGCCAGCGTACCGGGACTAGTCGCTGATGAGCAGTTCTTC.